The T cell receptor beta chain under discussion was sequenced for a study of blood T cell repertoires in COVID-19. Study context: There were acute and convalescent COVID-19 samples, and they came from the United States, Italy and Spain. Nucleic acid was either cDNA or gDNA, and it came from T cells, B-cell-depleted T cells, or PBMCs.

Per the study methods: Amplification with reference gene primers provided the estimates of nucleated cell counts. Some clones are missing from TCRdb's copy, which holds only in-frame ones; the method was immunoSEQ multiplex PCR. D and trimming come from the DNA, and the V and J calls and clone size come from that table. The data contain over 200,000 clones, nearly 85% of them singletons. The junction had 8 bases not matched to a gene; V was cut back by 5 bases and J by 8 bases. Germline V CDR1 and CDR2: SNHLY, FYNNEI. This CDR3 spans 14 amino acids. The chain joins TRBV2 to TRBJ2-1; 8 bases match TRBD1. This receptor was obtained from a woman aged 25-40 years with COVID-19, enrolled during active disease. Sequenced input: peripheral blood. CDR3 region: CASSFGQGAYEQFF. DNA of the CDR3: TGTGCCAGCAGTTTCGGGCAGGGGGCATATGAGCAGTTCTTC.